Detailed here is one T cell receptor (beta chain). This clone occurred once. Its antigen specificity is not known. It has no much larger one-base neighbor in the sample; base qualities were not kept. Reading the label with the study, this specimen's time point is: about 28 days (+/-7) after the second vaccine dose. AZD1222 recipients whose second dose came at about 4 weeks and those whose second dose came at about 12 weeks were combined into one group, since spike-specific TCR depth and breadth did not differ between the two schedules. Vaccinee samples were obtained from the UK trials COV001 and COV002, which included a single-blind randomized controlled phase 2/3 trial of AZD1222 (ChAdOx1 nCoV-19) in healthy adults. Trial participant PBMC samples were collected at day 0 and day 28 after the second dose for TCRbeta chain sequencing. This sample is part of a study of T cell responses to AZD1222 COVID-19 vaccine (dated by TCRdb to about 2021). Concerning the study at large: TCR sequencing covered some 240 trial participants: 200 to 210 given two doses of AZD1222 and 26 given two doses of MenACWY control vaccine. Trial participants were enrolled by age into 18-55, 56-69 and 70-plus year subgroups, with 148, 28 and 57 TCR-sequenced participants respectively. The investigation overall reported the following: Epitopes outside the regions mutated in the B.1.351 and B.1.1.7 variants were reportedly recognized by nearly half of the unique spike-specific TCRs. The 56-69-year group was small, and its depth increase did not reach significance, likely because of low power. CD4 TCRs associated with the vaccine covered the entire spike protein, and the dominant responses were in regions 160-218 and 743-854. Participants were mostly white British, with more females than males. The authors suggested clonal diversity may have been underestimated. Because no day 14 peak-response samples were available, the repertoires could be characterized only after the peak T cell response. Spike-specific TCR breadth and depth rose significantly after two AZD1222 doses compared with day 0 and with MenACWY recipients. Conclusions about previously exposed vaccinees were limited because only six AZD1222 recipients were SARS-CoV-2 seropositive at baseline.

The germline V gene (reference sequence) gives CDR1 as LGHDT and CDR2 as YNNKEL. The junction shows trimming of 3 bases on V and 4 bases on J, and the gene matches do not reach 4 bases of it. The CDR3 contains 15 residues, cysteine and phenylalanine counted. The entry retains the CDR3 DNA only, 45 bases that are in frame from base 1. The CDR3 regions of human TCRbeta chains were analyzed by immunosequencing. The paper's data handling went like this. Repertoire TCRs were checked for matches against a reference library of SARS-CoV-2-specific TCRs that had been generated using the MIRA antigen-specificity platform. Breadth was defined as the fraction of unique TCRs that were SARS-CoV-2-associated. Depth was defined as the fraction of total T cells that were SARS-CoV-2-associated. Using the MIRA data, every spike-specific TCR was mapped to the spike region that the TCR reacted to and assigned to either a CD4 or a CD8 class. Log10-transformed breadth and depth values were compared by one-way ANOVA with Sidak's multiple comparisons tests. The table comes from immuneACCESS by way of TCRdb, which keeps in-frame sequences with V and J called. Part of the clones is missing from these tables; in studies checked, under half for an unresolved V gene and the rest for unknown reasons. That table is the source of V, J and clone size, and D and trimming were worked out from the DNA. This sample holds some 95,000 clones; around 89% were observed only once. 9.5% to 13% of the sample rests with the top ten.

This sequence was found in an adult who received the AZD1222 COVID-19 vaccine. This receptor chain uses TRBV3-1 (or the pseudogene TRBV3-2) and TRBJ2-3; TRBD2 agrees with 10 junctional bases. Sequencing was performed on peripheral blood, taken 28 days after the second AZD1222 dose. The base sequence is TGTGCCAGCAGCCATCAGCGGGGGGGCCCAGATACGCAGTATTTT. Translated, it gives CASSHQRGGPDTQYF.